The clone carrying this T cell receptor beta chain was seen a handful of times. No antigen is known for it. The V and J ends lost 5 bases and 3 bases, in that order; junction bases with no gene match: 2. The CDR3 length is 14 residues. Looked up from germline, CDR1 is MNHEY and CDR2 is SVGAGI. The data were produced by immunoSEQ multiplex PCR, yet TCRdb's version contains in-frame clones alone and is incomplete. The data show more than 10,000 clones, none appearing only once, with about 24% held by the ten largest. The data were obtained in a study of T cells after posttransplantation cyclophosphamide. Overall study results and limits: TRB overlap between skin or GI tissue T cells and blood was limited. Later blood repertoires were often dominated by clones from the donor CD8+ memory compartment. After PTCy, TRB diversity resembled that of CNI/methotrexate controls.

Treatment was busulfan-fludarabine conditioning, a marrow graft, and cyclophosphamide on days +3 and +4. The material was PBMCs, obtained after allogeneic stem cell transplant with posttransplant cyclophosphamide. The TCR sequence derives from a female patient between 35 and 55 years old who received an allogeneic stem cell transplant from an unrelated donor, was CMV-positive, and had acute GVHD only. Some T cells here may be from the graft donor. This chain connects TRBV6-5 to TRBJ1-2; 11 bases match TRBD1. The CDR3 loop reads CASSRDRGDYGYTF. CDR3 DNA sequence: TGTGCCAGCAGTAGGGACAGGGGGGACTATGGCTACACCTTC.